The entry below describes one T cell receptor (beta chain). The CDR3 spans 18 residues. The trim removed 0 bases at V and 0 bases at J, leaving 1 base unmatched. Germline CDR1 SGHRS, CDR2 YFSETQ. Cohorts were assigned according to the clinical history that participants reported. These data belong to a study of blood T cell repertoires in COVID-19. TCRdb's table, derived via immunoSEQ multiplex PCR, lists solely in-frame clones and lacks some. This sample carries 300,000 to 400,000 clones, 65% to 90% of them seen once, and the ten largest clones take around 4.4%. The TCR was taken from a woman aged 40 to 50 with acute COVID-19. This chain joins TRBV5-1 and TRBJ2-6; 12 positions match TRBD1. The sequencing input was PBMCs or T cells enriched from blood (not recorded which). CDR3 sequence reads: CASSLGDRGPSGANVLTF. CDR3 coding DNA: TGCGCCAGCAGCTTGGGGGACAGGGGGCCCTCTGGGGCCAACGTCCTGACTTTC.